This T cell receptor beta chain originates from a study of response to subunit inactivated influenza vaccine. Study-wide points: Each seasonal influenza vaccination, the authors suggested, recruits few new T cells.

As to this clonotype: Its target is not known.

MiXCR was run by TCRdb on the RT-PCR reads, yielding one entry per CDR3 protein. Here the sample spans 500,000 to 600,000 distinct CDR3 sequences, less than 15% being singletons. CDR3 size: 15 residues. The V segment lost 4 bases and the J segment 2 bases; nucleotides outside the gene matches: 7. In germline, CDR1 is SGHTA, CDR2 FQGNSA. This receptor was identified in a man aged 50 to 60 who received an inactivated influenza vaccine. Specimen: PBMCs from blood, collected approximately 12 days after vaccination. The J gene is TRBJ2-7, the V gene TRBV7-2; 8 bases map to TRBD1. Here the CDR3 DNA reads TGTGCCAGCAGCTGGAACGGACAGGGTCCCTACGAGCAGTACTTC. Protein sequence: CASSWNGQGPYEQYF.